This TCR beta chain came from a study of T cells in Graves' hyperthyroidism and ophthalmopathy. This clonotype was counted only a few times. Researchers took RNA transcripts and amplified the TCR beta CDR3 regions from them. Initially, a first-round RT-PCR of the TCR CDR3 employed the HTBI primer set. TCRdb recomputed calls from the multiplex PCR reads with MiXCR, one row per CDR3 protein. The data show about 700,000 distinct CDR3 sequences, with just under 45% seen just once and less than 8.5% held by the top ten. The V segment lost 5 bases and the J segment 10 bases; nucleotides outside the gene matches: 15. The CDR3 has 16 amino acids.

Sample: peripheral blood or thyroid tissue (not recorded which). J is TRBJ1-4 and V is TRBV12-3 or TRBV12-4; 8 bases are shared with TRBD1. This TCR derives from an adult man with Graves' disease, either hyperthyroidism or ophthalmopathy (not recorded which). As DNA, the CDR3 is TGTGCCAGCAGTCTTGGACAGGGAGATAAGAAGAGAAAACTGTTTTTT. Protein sequence: CASSLGQGDKKRKLFF.